Each of the 12 T cell receptor beta chains below was sequenced from the same sample in a study of shared clonotypes between healthy human individuals. Assay: immunoSEQ multiplex PCR; the TCRdb copy retains only in-frame clones and omits some. The sample holds millions of clones; roughly 95% are singletons and the top ten take 0.9% to 1.3%. It was CD45RO-negative cells, positively selected for CCR7, that made up naive CD8 cells, with terminally differentiated effector memory CD45RA+ cells excluded. The specimen sequenced was naive CD8+ T cells sorted from blood. Every receptor here comes from a man between 18 and 35 years old in good health.

The V gene is TRBV11-2, the J gene TRBJ2-7; D possibly corresponds to TRBD1 (5 bases). This CDR3 spans 15 amino acids. Germline V gene sequence: CDR1 SGHAT, CDR2 FQNNGV. V was cut by 3 bases and J by 0 bases, with 12 bases left in between. Written as DNA, the CDR3 is TGTGCCAGCAGCTTCGCAGGGTCCCCCTCCTACGAGCAGTACTTC. Protein product: CASSFAGSPSYEQYF.

V usage is TRBV7-9 and J usage is TRBJ2-1; 7 bases align to TRBD1. Germline V gene sequence: CDR1 SEHNR, CDR2 FQNEAQ (reference sequence). The V and J ends lost 1 base and 8 bases, in that order; junction bases with no gene match: 8. CDR3 length: 15 amino acids. The CDR3: CASSLEPTGSHEQFF. CDR3 nucleotides: TGTGCCAGCAGCTTAGAACCGACAGGGTCGCATGAGCAGTTCTTC.

The chain joins TRBV30 to TRBJ1-6; D possibly corresponds to TRBD1 (6 bases). The CDR3 length is 14 residues. The germline V gene encodes CDR1 GTSNPN and CDR2 SVGIG (reference sequence). Trimming removed 5 bases at V and 8 bases at J, with 16 bases between. The CDR3 coding sequence is TGTGCCTGGGGAATGGGGGCCGGGGATTCACCCCTCCACTTT. This sequence encodes CAWGMGAGDSPLHF. The variable domain in full, with the rest retrieved from reference TRBV30 and TRBJ1-6, is SQTIHQWPATLVQPVGSPLSLECTVEGTSNPNLYWYRQAAGRGLQLLFYSVGIGQISSEVPQNLSASRPQDRQFILSSKKLLLSDSGFYLCAWGMGAGDSPLHFGNGTRLTVT.

V and J are TRBV4-2 and TRBJ2-7; tentatively, D is TRBD2 (5 bases). Trimming removed 6 bases at V and 6 bases at J, with 21 bases between. Germline V gene lookup returns CDR1 LGHNA and CDR2 YNFKEQ. The CDR3 extends over 15 amino acids. CDR3 region: CASSPGPGTSGEQYF. CDR3 sequence (DNA): TGTGCCAGCAGTCCCGGGCCAGGAACAAGCGGCGAGCAGTACTTC.

V is TRBV27 and J is TRBJ2-7; 8 bases are a match to TRBD2. The CDR3 loop spans 15 amino acids. CDR1 and CDR2 from the germline V gene are MNHEY and SMNVEV (reference sequence). The junction had 11 bases not matched to a gene; V was cut back by 5 bases and J by 5 bases. CDR3 DNA: TGTGCCAGCAGTCTCCTGGGAGCGGGAGAGGACGAGCAGTACTTC. Translation: CASSLLGAGEDEQYF.

The chain couples TRBV11-2 to TRBJ2-7; TRBD1 matches 10 bases. This CDR3 has 15 amino acids. The germline V gene has CDR1 SGHAT and CDR2 FQNNGV. V was pared by 4 bases and J by 2 bases, with 5 bases of the junction left unmatched. CDR3 DNA sequence: TGTGCCAGCAGCTCCGGGACAGGGGTTCCCTACGAGCAGTACTTC. It translates to CASSSGTGVPYEQYF.

Comment on this clone: In the same sample, other DNA sequences code for this CDR3. The V call is TRBV6-5, the J call TRBJ2-7; TRBD1 agrees at 11 bases. Germline V gene sequence: CDR1 MNHEY, CDR2 SVGAGI. This CDR3 is built from 13 residues. J lost 6 bases, V lost 5 bases, and 3 bases had no gene match. CDR3 coding DNA: TGTGCCAGCAGTCCCGGGACAGGGGGCGAGCAGTACTTC. Protein: CASSPGTGGEQYF.

This chain joins TRBV7-9 and TRBJ2-7; perhaps TRBD2 as D (6 bases). The CDR3 contains 16 residues. Germline V lookup: CDR1 SEHNR, CDR2 FQNEAQ (reference sequence). V lost 0 bases to trimming and J lost 2 bases, with 14 bases between them. CDR3 sequence reads: CASSLAVGGTPYEQYF. The CDR3 DNA reads TGTGCCAGCAGCTTAGCGGTAGGAGGGACCCCCTACGAGCAGTACTTC.

The CDR3 region has the DNA TGTGCCAGCAGTTACTCAAGGGTGGGGCTTTATGGCTACACCTTC. Its protein product is CASSYSRVGLYGYTF. The genes are TRBV6-5 and TRBJ1-2; a weak D match, TRBD1 (5 bases). V lost 0 bases, J lost 5 bases, and 13 bases lay in between. Germline-derived CDR1 and CDR2 are MNHEY and SVGAGI. This CDR3 has 15 residues.

This chain uses TRBV18 with TRBJ2-2; 13 nucleotides agree with TRBD2. The CDR3 contains 20 residues. Germline V gene lookup returns CDR1 KGHSH and CDR2 LQKENI. Trimming at V came to 1 base and at J to 3 bases, leaving 11 bases not matched to a gene. Here the CDR3 reads CASSPLWAGGLAGDTGELFF. The CDR3, as DNA: TGTGCCAGCTCACCACTCTGGGCCGGCGGACTAGCGGGGGACACCGGGGAGCTGTTTTTT.

The chain carries TRBV11-2 and TRBJ2-5; 8 bases are shared with TRBD2. This CDR3 is 20 amino acids long. The germline V gene encodes CDR1 SGHAT and CDR2 FQNNGV. J was trimmed by 1 base and V by 0 bases; bases with no gene match: 16. In DNA form, the CDR3 reads TGTGCCAGCAGCTTAGACCCTAGCGGGCCTAGCAGGGGTTTCCAAGAGACCCAGTACTTC. Protein sequence: CASSLDPSGPSRGFQETQYF.

V and J are TRBV5-6 and TRBJ2-3; 10 nucleotides align to TRBD2. V lost 8 bases, J lost 3 bases, and 6 bases stayed unmatched. From germline, CDR1 is SGHDT and CDR2 YYEEEE. The CDR3 is 14 residues long. DNA of the CDR3: TGTGCCAGTCTAGCGGGAGTGCGGACAGATACGCAGTATTTT. Residues: CASLAGVRTDTQYF.